Below, 10 T cell receptor beta chains from the same sample are listed, as sequenced in a study of identical twins. TCRdb re-analysed the 5' RACE reads in MiXCR, keeping a single row per CDR3 protein. The data contain 500,000 to 550,000 distinct CDR3 sequences, 20% to 25% of them seen just once; the ten biggest clones take up 0.4% to 0.6%. The same specimen was also included in a second study, on yellow fever vaccine responses in identical twins.

Sequences were obtained from CD4+ T cells sorted from blood. The source is a woman in her late teens or twenties in good health.

The genes are TRBV7-9 and TRBJ2-7; D tentatively fits TRBD1 or TRBD2 (6 bases each). Germline V gene sequence: CDR1 SEHNR, CDR2 FQNEAQ (reference sequence). Trimming left V 5 bases short and J 5 bases short, with 16 bases between. CDR3 length: 14 residues. The CDR3 loop is CASSMVGGLDEQYF. The CDR3, as DNA: TGTGCCAGCAGCATGGTTGGGGGGCTAGACGAGCAGTACTTC.

This clonotype has just a few counts. V is TRBV12-3 or TRBV12-4 and J is TRBJ2-5; 9 nucleotides align to TRBD2. The CDR3 loop spans 15 amino acids. V lost 3 bases, J lost 5 bases, and 7 bases stayed unmatched. The CDR3 region is CASSFRLAGYETQYF. DNA for the CDR3: TGTGCCAGCAGTTTTAGGCTAGCGGGATATGAGACCCAGTACTTC.

V is TRBV18 and J is TRBJ1-5, with 9 bases lining up with TRBD1. Germline V gene sequence: CDR1 KGHSH, CDR2 LQKENI. CDR3 length: 18 amino acids. V was pared by 6 bases and J by 1 base, with 13 bases of the junction left unmatched. The CDR3 sequence is CASSQTGGGTKSNQPQHF. The DNA of the CDR3 is TGTGCCAGCTCTCAAACAGGGGGCGGTACGAAAAGCAATCAGCCCCAGCATTTT.

This clonotype was detected a few times. The chain has TRBV12-3 or TRBV12-4 and TRBJ1-2; 7 positions agree with TRBD1. Trimming took 5 bases from V and 8 from J; bases not matched to a gene: 2. The CDR3 runs to 11 residues. The CDR3 DNA reads as TGTGCCAGCAGTACGACAGGGGGCTACACCTTC. Translated: CASSTTGGYTF.

This clonotype turned up a few times. The chain carries TRBV29-1 and TRBJ1-1; perhaps TRBD1 as D (6 bases). CDR3 length: 13 amino acids. CDR1 and CDR2 from the germline V gene are SQVTM and ANQGSEA. V lost 7 bases and J lost 2, with 14 bases in between. CDR3 nucleotide sequence: TGCAGCGCCGACAGGTCGGACAACACTGAAGCTTTCTTT. This codes for CSADRSDNTEAFF.

This chain uses TRBV18 with TRBJ1-1; no firm D call. CDR3 length: 15 residues. Germline-derived CDR1 and CDR2 are KGHSH and LQKENI. The V end lost 10 bases, the J end lost 1 base, and 19 bases lay between the germline ends. CDR3 in amino acids: CATSAAKTPNTEAFF. The CDR3 region has the DNA TGTGCCACCTCCGCGGCCAAAACTCCGAACACTGAAGCTTTCTTT.

Only a few counts were recorded for this clonotype. The chain recombines TRBV5-1 with TRBJ2-7; 10 bases fit TRBD1. CDR3 length equals 14 residues. Germline V gives CDR1 SGHRS, CDR2 YFSETQ. Germline trimming cut 4 bases from V and 5 bases from J; bases unmatched to any gene: 6. The CDR3, as DNA: TGCGCCAGCAGCCCTCGGACAGGGGGAGACGAGCAGTACTTC. It codes for CASSPRTGGDEQYF.

Only a few counts were recorded for this clonotype. The gene calls are TRBV15 and TRBJ2-3; 11 bases line up with TRBD2. Germline assignment: CDR1 LNHNV and CDR2 YYDKDF (reference sequence). CDR3 length equals 16 residues. Trimming removed 4 bases from V and 1 base from J; junction bases left unmatched: 4. The CDR3 spells CATSTLAGGRTDTQYF. CDR3 DNA sequence: TGTGCCACCAGCACTCTAGCGGGAGGACGCACAGATACGCAGTATTTT.

This clonotype was picked up a small number of times. This chain connects TRBV10-3 to TRBJ2-4; D gene unclear. V lost 4 bases and J lost 1, with 8 bases in between. Germline CDR1 is ENHRY and CDR2 is SYGVKD. The CDR3 is 14 residues long. For the CDR3, the DNA is TGTGCCATCAGTGCGGCCGGGGCCAAAAACATTCAGTACTTC. It yields the protein CAISAAGAKNIQYF.

The chain uses TRBV29-1 and TRBJ2-7, with D tentatively TRBD2 (6 bases). Germline loops: CDR1 SQVTM, CDR2 ANQGSEA. The CDR3 is 12 amino acids. Between the trimmed V and J ends, which lost 6 bases and 7 bases, there was a span of 16 bases. CDR3 sequence: CSVGSDYREQYF. As DNA, the CDR3 is TGCAGCGTCGGATCGGACTATAGGGAGCAGTACTTC.